The 16 T cell receptor beta chains below all came from one sample that was sequenced in a study of T cells in Graves' hyperthyroidism and ophthalmopathy. Amplified regions were TCR beta CDR3 sequences from RNA transcripts. First-round RT-PCR with HTBI primers amplified the TCR CDR3 region. MiXCR, run by TCRdb on the multiplex PCR reads, gives a single entry per CDR3 protein. The sample lists over 250,000 distinct CDR3 sequences; 25% to 30% were seen once. The specimen sequenced was blood. The source of these receptors is a man aged 35 to 55 with Graves' hyperthyroidism that later progressed to Graves' ophthalmopathy.

This rearrangement joins TRBV6-1 to TRBJ2-4; no definite D call. Germline values: CDR1 MNHNS, CDR2 SASEGT. The CDR3 loop spans 11 amino acids. The DNA of the CDR3 is TGTGACGACCTCCCCAAAAACATTCAGTACTTC. Its translation: CDDLPKNIQYF.

There are many counts of this clonotype. The V call is TRBV6-1, the J call TRBJ1-5; no reliable D call. The CDR3 spans 14 residues. CDR1 MNHNS and CDR2 SASEGT come from the germline V gene. V gave up 8 bases and J gave up 0 bases, with 11 bases separating them. The DNA of the CDR3 is TGTGCCAGCGGACTGGCCCTTAGCAATCAGCCCCAGCATTTT. Translated, it gives CASGLALSNQPQHF.

Many counts were recorded for this clonotype. J is TRBJ2-7 and V is TRBV14; 13 bases are shared with TRBD2. J was trimmed by 4 bases and V by 8 bases; bases with no gene match: 8. Germline CDR1 SGHDN, CDR2 FVKESK. This CDR3 contains 15 residues. CDR3 in DNA: TGTGCCAGCCGGACTAGCGGGAGTAGTGTATACGAGCAGTACTTC. Translating it yields CASRTSGSSVYEQYF. Full variable domain (outside the CDR3, taken from reference TRBV14 and TRBJ2-7): EAGVTQFPSHSVIEKGQTVTLRCDPISGHDNLYWYRRVMGKEIKFLLHFVKESKQDESGMPNNRFLAERTGGTYSTLKVQPAELEDSGVYFCASRTSGSSVYEQYFGPGTRLTVT.

The gene calls are TRBV6-2 or TRBV6-3 and TRBJ1-1; a possible D gene is TRBD1 (6 bases). Germline V lookup: CDR1 MNHEY, CDR2 SVGEGT. This CDR3 contains 17 residues. V shed 4 bases and J shed 0 bases, with 18 bases lying between them. The CDR3 DNA reads TGTGCCAGCAGTTTGTCCCGGGACATTATGATGAACACTGAAGCTTTCTTT. Residues: CASSLSRDIMMNTEAFF.

This clonotype was recorded many times. J is TRBJ2-4 and V is TRBV20-1; TRBD1 might be the D (6 bases). Germline loops: CDR1 DFQATT, CDR2 SNEGSKA (reference sequence). Trimming removed 4 bases at V and 2 bases at J, with 21 bases between. CDR3 length: 17 residues. Here the CDR3 reads CSAKPDPGQSPKNIQYF. The CDR3 DNA reads as TGCAGTGCTAAGCCGGACCCCGGACAGTCTCCCAAAAACATTCAGTACTTC.

The V gene is TRBV6-5, the J gene TRBJ1-5; D uncertain. The CDR3 contains 15 residues. V was cut by 2 bases and J by 7 bases, with 15 bases left in between. Germline V gene data show CDR1 as MNHEY and CDR2 as SVGAGI. The CDR3 here is CASSYGIGGNQPQHF. The CDR3 DNA sequence: TGTGCCAGCAGTTACGGGATCGGTGGTAACCAGCCCCAGCATTTT.

This clonotype was seen repeatedly, ten times or more. This chain links TRBV18 with TRBJ2-2, with TRBD2 matching over 11 bases. V shed 3 bases and J 2 bases; nucleotides not matched to a gene: 2. Germline values: CDR1 KGHSH, CDR2 LQKENI. The CDR3 runs to 16 residues. Here the CDR3 reads CASSPGTSGNTGELFF. The CDR3 region has the DNA TGTGCCAGCTCACCCGGGACTAGCGGCAACACCGGGGAGCTGTTTTTT.

In this sample, this clonotype turned up a few times. This chain joins TRBV30 and TRBJ1-1, with TRBD1 as a possible D gene (5 bases). The V end lost 2 bases, the J end lost 3 bases, and 25 bases lay between the germline ends. The germline gives CDR1 GTSNPN, CDR2 SVGIG (reference sequence). The CDR3 is made up of 18 amino acids. CDR3 nucleotides: TGTGCCTGGAGTCCCCTAGACAGATTGTGGGAGGTAGACACTGAAGCTTTCTTT. This translates into CAWSPLDRLWEVDTEAFF.

This clonotype was observed many times. The chain links TRBV7-9 to TRBJ2-7; no definite D call. V shed 1 base and J shed 5 bases, with 12 bases lying between them. This CDR3 spans 14 amino acids. In germline, CDR1 is SEHNR, CDR2 FQNEAQ (reference sequence). The CDR3 sequence: CASSLGYLDNEQYF. As DNA, the CDR3 is TGTGCCAGCAGCTTAGGGTACTTAGACAACGAGCAGTACTTC.

The table lists this clonotype with a few counts. The chain combines TRBV20-1 with TRBJ2-5; possible D gene TRBD2, 5 bases. Germline CDR1 and CDR2: DFQATT and SNEGSKA (reference sequence). The V end was cut by 7 bases, the J end by 5 bases, with 8 bases between. The length of the CDR3 is 10 residues. Here the CDR3 DNA reads TGCAGTGGAGGGCACGAGACCCAGTACTTC. The encoded protein is CSGGHETQYF.

This clonotype was seen many times. This chain connects TRBV20-1 to TRBJ2-7; TRBD2 agrees at 7 bases. Germline CDR1 DFQATT, CDR2 SNEGSKA (reference sequence). V gave up 2 bases and J gave up 4 bases; unmatched junction bases: 2. The CDR3 sequence is 12 residues long. The CDR3 loop is CSARLAEYEQYF. The CDR3, as DNA: TGCAGTGCTAGACTAGCGGAGTACGAGCAGTACTTC.

This clonotype was counted ten times or more. The chain employs TRBV2 and TRBJ2-2; a possible D gene is TRBD2 (5 bases). The CDR3 loop spans 14 amino acids. Trimming shortened V by 5 bases and J by 6 bases, and 13 bases separated the two germline ends. Germline V lookup: CDR1 SNHLY, CDR2 FYNNEI. The CDR3 DNA reads as TGTGCCAGCAGTCTGGAGGTCGGGGCCGGGGAGCTGTTTTTT. Its protein product is CASSLEVGAGELFF. Looking up the rest from reference TRBV2 and TRBJ2-2 gives the full variable domain: EPEVTQTPSHQVTQMGQEVILRCVPISNHLYFYWYRQILGQKVEFLVSFYNNEISEKSEIFDDQFSVERPDGSNFTLKIRSTKLEDSAMYFCASSLEVGAGELFFGEGSRLTVL.

This clonotype has ten or more counts. The chain combines TRBV6-2 or TRBV6-3 with TRBJ2-2; D might be TRBD2 (5 bases). V dropped 7 bases and J dropped 1 base, with 7 bases sitting between them. Germline V CDR1 and CDR2: MNHEY, SVGEGT. This CDR3 spans 13 amino acids. The CDR3 nucleotides are TGTGCCAGCACCCGGGGGAACACCGGGGAGCTGTTTTTT. Translated, it gives CASTRGNTGELFF.

This clonotype has a count of ten or more. The V and J genes are TRBV2 and TRBJ2-2; 11 bases are shared with TRBD1. Unmatched junction bases numbered 4, after V lost 6 bases and J lost 4 bases. The CDR3 totals 15 residues. Per germline, CDR1 SNHLY and CDR2 FYNNEI. In nucleotides, the CDR3 is TGTGCCAGCAGACCCGGGACAGGGGGCACCGGGGAGCTGTTTTTT. It yields the protein CASRPGTGGTGELFF.

The J gene is TRBJ2-7, the V gene TRBV12-3 or TRBV12-4; 16 bases map to TRBD2. This CDR3 has 18 residues. V trimming: 4 bases; J trimming: 4 bases; junction bases outside the gene matches: 10. The CDR3 bases are TGTGCCAGCAGTTCCAGCCTGGGACTAGCGGGAGGGAAGTACGAGCAGTACTTC. Translated: CASSSSLGLAGGKYEQYF.

Many counts were recorded for this clonotype. The gene calls are TRBV24-1 and TRBJ2-2; possibly TRBD1 for D (5 bases). Trimming stripped 9 bases from V and 0 bases from J, with 13 bases between. Germline values: CDR1 KGHDR, CDR2 SFDVKD. The CDR3 covers 15 residues. The CDR3 is CATSDSQPNTGELFF. In nucleotides, the CDR3 is TGTGCCACCTCAGACAGCCAACCGAACACCGGGGAGCTGTTTTTT.